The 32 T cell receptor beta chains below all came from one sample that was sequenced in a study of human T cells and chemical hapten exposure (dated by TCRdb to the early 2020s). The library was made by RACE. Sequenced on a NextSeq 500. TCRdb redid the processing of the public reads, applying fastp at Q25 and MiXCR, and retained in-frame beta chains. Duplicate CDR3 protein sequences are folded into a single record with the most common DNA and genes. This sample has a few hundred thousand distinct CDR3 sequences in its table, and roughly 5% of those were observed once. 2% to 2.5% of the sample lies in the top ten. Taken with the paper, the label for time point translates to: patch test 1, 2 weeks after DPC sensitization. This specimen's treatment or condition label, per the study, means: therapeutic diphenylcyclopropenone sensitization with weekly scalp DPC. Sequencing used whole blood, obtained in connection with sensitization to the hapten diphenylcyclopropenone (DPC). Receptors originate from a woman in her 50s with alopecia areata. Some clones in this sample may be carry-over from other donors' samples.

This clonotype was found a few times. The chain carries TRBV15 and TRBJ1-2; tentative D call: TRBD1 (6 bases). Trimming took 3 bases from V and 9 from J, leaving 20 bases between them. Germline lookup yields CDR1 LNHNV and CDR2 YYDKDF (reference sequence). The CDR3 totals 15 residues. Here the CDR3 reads CATSRAGPGDESYTF. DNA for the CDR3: TGTGCCACCAGCAGGGCAGGGCCAGGGGACGAAAGCTACACCTTC. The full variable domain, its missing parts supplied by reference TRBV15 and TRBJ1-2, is DAMVIQNPRYQVTQFGKPVTLSCSQTLNHNVMYWYQQKSSQAPKLLFHYYDKDFNNEADTPDNFQSRRPNTSFCFLDIRSPGLGDTAMYLCATSRAGPGDESYTFGSGTRLTVV.

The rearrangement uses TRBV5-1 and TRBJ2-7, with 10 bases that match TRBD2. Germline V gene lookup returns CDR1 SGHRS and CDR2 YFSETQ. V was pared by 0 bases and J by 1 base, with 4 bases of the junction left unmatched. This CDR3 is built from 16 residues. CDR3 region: CASSLAALAGSYEQYF. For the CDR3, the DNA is TGCGCCAGCAGCTTGGCCGCACTAGCGGGGTCCTACGAGCAGTACTTC.

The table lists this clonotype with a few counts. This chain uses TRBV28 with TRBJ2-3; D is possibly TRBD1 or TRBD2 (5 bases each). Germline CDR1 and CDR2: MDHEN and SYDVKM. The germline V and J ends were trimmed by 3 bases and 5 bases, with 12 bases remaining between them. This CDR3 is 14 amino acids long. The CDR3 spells CASSFGGAVDTQYF. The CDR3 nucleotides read TGTGCCAGCAGTTTTGGGGGAGCCGTAGATACGCAGTATTTT.

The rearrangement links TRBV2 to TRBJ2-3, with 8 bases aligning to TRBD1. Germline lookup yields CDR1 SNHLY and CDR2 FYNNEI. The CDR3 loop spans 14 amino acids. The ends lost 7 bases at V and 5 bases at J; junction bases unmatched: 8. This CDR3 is CASMGTGGLDTQYF. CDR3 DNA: TGTGCCAGCATGGGCACAGGGGGTTTAGATACGCAGTATTTT.

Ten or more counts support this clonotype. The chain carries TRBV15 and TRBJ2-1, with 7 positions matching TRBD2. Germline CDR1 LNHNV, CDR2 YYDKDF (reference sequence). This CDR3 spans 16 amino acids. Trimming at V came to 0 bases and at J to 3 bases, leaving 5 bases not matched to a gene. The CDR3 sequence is CATSRERREIYNEQFF. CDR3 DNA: TGTGCCACCAGCAGAGAAAGGCGGGAGATCTACAATGAGCAGTTCTTC.

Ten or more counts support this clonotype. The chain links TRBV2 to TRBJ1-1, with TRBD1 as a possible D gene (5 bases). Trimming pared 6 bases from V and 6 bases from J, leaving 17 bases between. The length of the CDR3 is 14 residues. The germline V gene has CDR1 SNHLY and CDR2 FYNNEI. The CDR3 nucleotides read TGTGCCAGCAGGGGATCTAACAGGTACTCTGAAGCTTTCTTT. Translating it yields CASRGSNRYSEAFF. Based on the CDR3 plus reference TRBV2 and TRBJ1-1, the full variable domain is EPEVTQTPSHQVTQMGQEVILRCVPISNHLYFYWYRQILGQKVEFLVSFYNNEISEKSEIFDDQFSVERPDGSNFTLKIRSTKLEDSAMYFCASRGSNRYSEAFFGQGTRLTVV.

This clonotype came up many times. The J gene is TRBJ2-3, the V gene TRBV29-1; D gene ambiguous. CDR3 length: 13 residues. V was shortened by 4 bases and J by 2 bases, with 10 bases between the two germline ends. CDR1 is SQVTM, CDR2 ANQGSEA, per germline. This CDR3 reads CSVAYSITDTQYF. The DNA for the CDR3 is TGCAGCGTTGCATATTCTATCACAGATACGCAGTATTTT.

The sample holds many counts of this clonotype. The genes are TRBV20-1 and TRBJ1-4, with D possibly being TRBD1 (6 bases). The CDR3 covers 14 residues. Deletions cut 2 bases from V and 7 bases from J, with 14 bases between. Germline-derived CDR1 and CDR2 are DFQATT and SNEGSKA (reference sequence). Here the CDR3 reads CSARRTGSGEKLFF. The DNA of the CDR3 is TGCAGTGCTAGACGAACAGGGTCGGGTGAAAAACTGTTTTTT.

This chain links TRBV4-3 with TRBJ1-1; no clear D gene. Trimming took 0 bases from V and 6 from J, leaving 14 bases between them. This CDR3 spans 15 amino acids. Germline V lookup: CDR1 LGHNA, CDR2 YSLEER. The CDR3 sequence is CASSQDRQLEPEAFF. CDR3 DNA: TGCGCCAGCAGCCAAGATAGGCAGTTGGAGCCTGAAGCTTTCTTT.

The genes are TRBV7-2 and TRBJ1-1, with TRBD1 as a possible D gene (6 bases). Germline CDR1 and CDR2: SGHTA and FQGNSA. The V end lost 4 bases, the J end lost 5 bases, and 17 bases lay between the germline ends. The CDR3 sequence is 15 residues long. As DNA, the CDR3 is TGTGCCAGCAGCTCTCTCCAGGGGTTAAAAACTGAAGCTTTCTTT. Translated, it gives CASSSLQGLKTEAFF. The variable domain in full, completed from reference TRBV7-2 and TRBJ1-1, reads GAGVSQSPSNKVTEKGKDVELRCDPISGHTALYWYRQSLGQGLEFLIYFQGNSAPDKSGLPSDRFSAERTGGSVSTLTIQRTQQEDSAVYLCASSSLQGLKTEAFFGQGTRLTVV.

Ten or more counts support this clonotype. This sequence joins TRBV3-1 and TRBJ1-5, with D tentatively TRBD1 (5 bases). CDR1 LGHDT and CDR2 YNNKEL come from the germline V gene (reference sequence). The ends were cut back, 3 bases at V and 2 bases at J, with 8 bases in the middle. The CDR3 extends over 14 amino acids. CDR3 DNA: TGTGCCAGCAGCCAGGGGGATGGCAATCAGCCCCAGCATTTT. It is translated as CASSQGDGNQPQHF. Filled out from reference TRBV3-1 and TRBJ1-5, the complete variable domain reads DTAVSQTPKYLVTQMGNDKSIKCEQNLGHDTMYWYKQDSKKFLKIMFSYNNKELIINETVPNRFSPKSPDKAHLNLHINSLELGDSAVYFCASSQGDGNQPQHFGDGTRLSIL.

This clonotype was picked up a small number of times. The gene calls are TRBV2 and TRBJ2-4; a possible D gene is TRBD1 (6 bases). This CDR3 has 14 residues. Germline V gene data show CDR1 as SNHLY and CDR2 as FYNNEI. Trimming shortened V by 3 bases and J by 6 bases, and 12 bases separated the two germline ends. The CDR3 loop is CASSDLDRLNIQYF. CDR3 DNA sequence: TGTGCCAGCAGTGACTTGGACAGATTAAACATTCAGTACTTC.

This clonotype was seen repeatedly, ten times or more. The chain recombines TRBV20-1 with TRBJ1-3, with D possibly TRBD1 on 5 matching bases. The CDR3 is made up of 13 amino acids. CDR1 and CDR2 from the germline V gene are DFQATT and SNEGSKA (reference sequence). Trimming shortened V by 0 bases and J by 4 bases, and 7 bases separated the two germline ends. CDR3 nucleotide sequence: TGCAGTGCTAGAGAAGGGGCGGGAAACACCATATATTTT. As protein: CSAREGAGNTIYF.

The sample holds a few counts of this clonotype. In DNA, the CDR3 is TGTGCCAGCAGCCGAGAGGGGGCCACGTACCAAGAGACCCAGTACTTC. Protein sequence: CASSREGATYQETQYF. V is TRBV11-2 and J is TRBJ2-5, with 7 bases lining up with TRBD1. The germline V gene encodes CDR1 SGHAT and CDR2 FQNNGV. The CDR3 consists of 16 residues. With 5 bases clipped from V and 0 bases from J, the junction kept 9 bases outside the gene matches.

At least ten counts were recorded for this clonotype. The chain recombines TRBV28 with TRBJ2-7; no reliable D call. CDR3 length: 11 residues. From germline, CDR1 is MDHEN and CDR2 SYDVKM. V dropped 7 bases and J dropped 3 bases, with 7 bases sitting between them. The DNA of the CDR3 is TGTGCCAGCACCTCGGTCTACGAGCAGTACTTC. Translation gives CASTSVYEQYF.

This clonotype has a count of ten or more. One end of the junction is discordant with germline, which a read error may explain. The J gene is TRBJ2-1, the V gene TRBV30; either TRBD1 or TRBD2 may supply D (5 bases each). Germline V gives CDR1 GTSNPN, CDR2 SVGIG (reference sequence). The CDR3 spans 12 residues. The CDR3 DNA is TGTGCCTGGAGTGCTGACTCAGGGCCAACTAGCTTC. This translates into CAWSADSGPTSF. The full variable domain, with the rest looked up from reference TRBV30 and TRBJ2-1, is SQTIHQWPATLVQPVGSPLSLECTVEGTSNPNLYWYRQAAGRGLQLLFYSVGIGQISSEVPQNLSASRPQDRQFILSSKKLLLSDSGFYLCAWSADSGPTSFGPGTRLTVL.

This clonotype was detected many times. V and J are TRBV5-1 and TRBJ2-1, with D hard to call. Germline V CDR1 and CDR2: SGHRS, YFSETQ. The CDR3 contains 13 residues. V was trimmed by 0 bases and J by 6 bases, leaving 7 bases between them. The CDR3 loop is CASSLGSFNEQFF. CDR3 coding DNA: TGCGCCAGCAGCTTGGGATCTTTCAATGAGCAGTTCTTC.

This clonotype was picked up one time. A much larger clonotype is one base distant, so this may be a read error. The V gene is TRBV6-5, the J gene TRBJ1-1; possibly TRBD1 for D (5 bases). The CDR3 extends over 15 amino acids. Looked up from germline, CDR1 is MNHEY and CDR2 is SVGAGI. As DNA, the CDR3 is TGTGCCAGCTGTTACTCGCGGGGCCTGAACACTGAAGCTTTCTTT. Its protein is CASCYSRGLNTEAFF.

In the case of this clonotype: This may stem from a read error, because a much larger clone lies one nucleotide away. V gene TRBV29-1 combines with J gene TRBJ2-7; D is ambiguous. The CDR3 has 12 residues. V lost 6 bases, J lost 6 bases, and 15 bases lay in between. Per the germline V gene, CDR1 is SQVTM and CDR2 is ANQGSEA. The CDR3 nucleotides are TGCAGCGTGGTCCGGGTCAGAGGCGAGCAGTACTTC. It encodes CSVVRVRGEQYF.

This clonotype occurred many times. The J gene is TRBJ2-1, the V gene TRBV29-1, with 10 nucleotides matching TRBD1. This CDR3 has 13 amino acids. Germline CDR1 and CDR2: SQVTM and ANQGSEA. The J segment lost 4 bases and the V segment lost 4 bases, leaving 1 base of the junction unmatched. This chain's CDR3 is CSVGQGAYNEQFF. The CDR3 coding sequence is TGCAGCGTTGGACAGGGGGCGTACAATGAGCAGTTCTTC.

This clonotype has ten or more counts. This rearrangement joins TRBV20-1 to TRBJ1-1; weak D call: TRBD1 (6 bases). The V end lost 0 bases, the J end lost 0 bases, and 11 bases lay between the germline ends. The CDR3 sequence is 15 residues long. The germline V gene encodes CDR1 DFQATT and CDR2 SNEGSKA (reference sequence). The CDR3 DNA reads TGCAGTGCTAGAGACAGGGGCCTCATGAACACTGAAGCTTTCTTT. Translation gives CSARDRGLMNTEAFF.

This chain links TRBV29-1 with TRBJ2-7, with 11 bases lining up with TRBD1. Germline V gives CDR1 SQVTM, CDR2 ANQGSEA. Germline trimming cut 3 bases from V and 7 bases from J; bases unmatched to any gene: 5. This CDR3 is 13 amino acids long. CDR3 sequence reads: CSVDGQGAWEQYF. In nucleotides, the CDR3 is TGCAGCGTTGATGGACAGGGGGCTTGGGAGCAGTACTTC.

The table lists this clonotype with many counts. CDR3 in amino acids: CASTRQSPAYGYTF. The CDR3 DNA follows: TGTGCCAGCACCCGACAGTCCCCCGCCTATGGCTACACCTTC. The genes are TRBV28 and TRBJ1-2, with TRBD1 as a possible D gene (5 bases). Germline V gives CDR1 MDHEN, CDR2 SYDVKM. The CDR3 extends over 14 amino acids. The V and J ends lost 7 bases and 4 bases respectively, with 16 bases between them.

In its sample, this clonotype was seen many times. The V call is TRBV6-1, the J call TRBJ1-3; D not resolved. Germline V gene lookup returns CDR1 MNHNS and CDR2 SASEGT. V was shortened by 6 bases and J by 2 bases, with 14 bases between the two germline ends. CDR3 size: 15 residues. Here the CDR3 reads CASSLSWSPGNTIYF. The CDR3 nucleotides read TGTGCCAGCAGCCTCTCTTGGTCTCCTGGAAACACCATATATTTT.

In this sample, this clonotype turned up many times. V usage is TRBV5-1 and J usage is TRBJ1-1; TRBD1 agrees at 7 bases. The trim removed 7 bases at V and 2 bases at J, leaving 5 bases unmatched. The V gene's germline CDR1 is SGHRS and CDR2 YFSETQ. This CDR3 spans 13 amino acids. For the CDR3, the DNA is TGCGCCAGCGGCGGACAGGCAAACACTGAAGCTTTCTTT. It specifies CASGGQANTEAFF.

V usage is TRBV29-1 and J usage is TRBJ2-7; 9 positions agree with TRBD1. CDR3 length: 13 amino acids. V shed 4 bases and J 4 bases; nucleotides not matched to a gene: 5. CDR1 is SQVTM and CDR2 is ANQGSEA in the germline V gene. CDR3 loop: CSVAGTGRYEQYF. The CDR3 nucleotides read TGCAGCGTTGCCGGGACAGGGAGGTACGAGCAGTACTTC.

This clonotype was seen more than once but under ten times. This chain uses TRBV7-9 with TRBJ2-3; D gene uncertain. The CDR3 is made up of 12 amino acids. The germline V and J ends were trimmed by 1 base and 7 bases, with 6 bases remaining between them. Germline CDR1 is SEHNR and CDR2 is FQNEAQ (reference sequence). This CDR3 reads CASSLEHNTQYF. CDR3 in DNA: TGTGCCAGCAGCTTAGAACACAATACGCAGTATTTT.

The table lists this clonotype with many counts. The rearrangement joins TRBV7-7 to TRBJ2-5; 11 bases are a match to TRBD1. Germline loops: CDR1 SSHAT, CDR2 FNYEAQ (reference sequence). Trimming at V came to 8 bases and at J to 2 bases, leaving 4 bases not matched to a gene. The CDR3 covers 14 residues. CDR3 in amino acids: CASARDRGQETQYF. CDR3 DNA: TGTGCCAGCGCAAGGGACAGGGGGCAAGAGACCCAGTACTTC. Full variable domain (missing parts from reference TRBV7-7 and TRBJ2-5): GAGVSQSPRYKVTKRGQDVTLRCDPISSHATLYWYQQALGQGPEFLTYFNYEAQPDKSGLPSDRFSAERPEGSISTLTIQRTEQRDSAMYRCASARDRGQETQYFGPGTRLLVL.

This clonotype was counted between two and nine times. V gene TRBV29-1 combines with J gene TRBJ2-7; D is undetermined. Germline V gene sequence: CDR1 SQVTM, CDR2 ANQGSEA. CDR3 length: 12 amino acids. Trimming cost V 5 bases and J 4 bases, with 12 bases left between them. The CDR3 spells CSVLLPSYEQYF. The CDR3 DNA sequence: TGCAGCGTTCTGCTCCCGAGTTACGAGCAGTACTTC.

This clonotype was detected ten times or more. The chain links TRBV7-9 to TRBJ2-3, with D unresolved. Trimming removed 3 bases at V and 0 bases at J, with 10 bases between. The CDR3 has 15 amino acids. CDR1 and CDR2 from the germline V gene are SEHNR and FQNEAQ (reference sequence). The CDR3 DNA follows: TGTGCCAGCAGCTTCGCAGCTTCGAGCACAGATACGCAGTATTTT. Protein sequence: CASSFAASSTDTQYF.

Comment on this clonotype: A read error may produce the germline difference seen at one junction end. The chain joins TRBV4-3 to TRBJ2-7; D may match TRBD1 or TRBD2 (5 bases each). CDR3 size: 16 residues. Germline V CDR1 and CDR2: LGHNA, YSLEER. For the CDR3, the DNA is TGCGCCAGCAGCCGCACCCCGGGACCATCCTCCGACGAGCAGTACTTC. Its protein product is CASSRTPGPSSDEQYF.

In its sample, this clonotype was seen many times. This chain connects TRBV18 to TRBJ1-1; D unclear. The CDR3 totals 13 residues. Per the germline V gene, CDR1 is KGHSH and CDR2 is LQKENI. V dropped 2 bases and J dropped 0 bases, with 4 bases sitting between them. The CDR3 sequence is CASSPGLNTEAFF. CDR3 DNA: TGTGCCAGCTCACCAGGATTGAACACTGAAGCTTTCTTT.